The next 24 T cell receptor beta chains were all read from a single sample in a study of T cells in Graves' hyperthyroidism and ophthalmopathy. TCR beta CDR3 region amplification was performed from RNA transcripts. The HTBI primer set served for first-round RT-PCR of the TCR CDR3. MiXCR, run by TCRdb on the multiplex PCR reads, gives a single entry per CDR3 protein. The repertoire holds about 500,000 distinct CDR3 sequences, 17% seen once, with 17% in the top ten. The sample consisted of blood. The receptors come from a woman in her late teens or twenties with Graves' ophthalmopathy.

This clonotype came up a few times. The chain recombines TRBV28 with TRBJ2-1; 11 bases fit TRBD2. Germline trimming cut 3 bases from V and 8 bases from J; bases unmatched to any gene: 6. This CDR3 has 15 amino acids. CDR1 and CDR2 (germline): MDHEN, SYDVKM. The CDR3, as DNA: TGTGCCAGCAGTTTGATAGCGGGGGGGTGGGATGAGCAGTTCTTC. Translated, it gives CASSLIAGGWDEQFF. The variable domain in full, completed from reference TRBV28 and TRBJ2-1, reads DVKVTQSSRYLVKRTGEKVFLECVQDMDHENMFWYRQDPGLGLRLIYFSYDVKMKEKGDIPEGYSVSREKKERFSLILESASTNQTSMYLCASSLIAGGWDEQFFGPGTRLTVL.

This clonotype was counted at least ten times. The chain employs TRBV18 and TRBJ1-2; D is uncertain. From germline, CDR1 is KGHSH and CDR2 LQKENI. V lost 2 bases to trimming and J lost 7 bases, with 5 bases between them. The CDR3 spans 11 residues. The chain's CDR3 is CASSPGSGYTF. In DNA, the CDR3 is TGTGCCAGCTCACCAGGGAGTGGCTACACCTTC.

In nucleotides, the CDR3 is TGTGCCAGCAGCTTATCTAGCTTTTACGATACGCAGTATTTT. Its translation: CASSLSSFYDTQYF. The chain employs TRBV7-6 and TRBJ2-3; D is perhaps TRBD2 (5 bases). CDR3 length equals 14 residues. V was pared by 2 bases and J by 6 bases, with 12 bases between. Germline values: CDR1 SGHVS, CDR2 FNYEAQ.

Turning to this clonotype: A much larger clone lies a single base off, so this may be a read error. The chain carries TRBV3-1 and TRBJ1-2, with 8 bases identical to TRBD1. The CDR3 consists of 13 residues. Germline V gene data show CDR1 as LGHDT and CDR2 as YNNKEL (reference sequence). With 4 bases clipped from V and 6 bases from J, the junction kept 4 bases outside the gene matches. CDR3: CASSRTGQDGYTF. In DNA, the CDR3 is TGTGCCAGCAGCCGGACAGGGCAGGATGGCTACACCTTC.

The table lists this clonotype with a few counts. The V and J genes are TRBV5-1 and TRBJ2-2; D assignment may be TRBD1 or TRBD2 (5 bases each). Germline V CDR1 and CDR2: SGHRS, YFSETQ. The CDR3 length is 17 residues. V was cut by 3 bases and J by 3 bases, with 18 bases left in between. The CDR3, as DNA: TGCGCCAGCAGCTCGCATCCCGGGACCGAGGACACCGGGGAGCTGTTTTTT. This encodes CASSSHPGTEDTGELFF. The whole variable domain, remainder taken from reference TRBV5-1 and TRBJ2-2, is KAGVTQTPRYLIKTRGQQVTLSCSPISGHRSVSWYQQTPGQGLQFLFEYFSETQRNKGNFPGRFSGRQFSNSRSEMNVSTLELGDSALYLCASSSHPGTEDTGELFFGEGSRLTVL.

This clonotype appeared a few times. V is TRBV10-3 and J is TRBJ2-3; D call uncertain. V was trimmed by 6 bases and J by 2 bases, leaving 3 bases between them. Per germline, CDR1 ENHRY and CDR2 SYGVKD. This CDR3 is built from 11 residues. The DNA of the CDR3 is TGTGCCATCAGGACCACAGATACGCAGTATTTT. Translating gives CAIRTTDTQYF.

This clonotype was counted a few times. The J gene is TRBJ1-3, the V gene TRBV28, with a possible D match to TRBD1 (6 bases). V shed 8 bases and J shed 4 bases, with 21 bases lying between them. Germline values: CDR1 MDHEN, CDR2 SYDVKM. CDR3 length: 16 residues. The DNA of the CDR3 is TGTGCCAGCCGCCAGGGGAAATCAAGGAGAGGAAACACCATATATTTT. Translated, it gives CASRQGKSRRGNTIYF.

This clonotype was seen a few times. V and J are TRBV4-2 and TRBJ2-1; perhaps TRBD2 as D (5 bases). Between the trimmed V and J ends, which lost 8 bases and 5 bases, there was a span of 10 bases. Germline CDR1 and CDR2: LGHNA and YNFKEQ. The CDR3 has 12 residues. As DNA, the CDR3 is TGTGCCAGCGCCTCGGGGAACAATGAGCAGTTCTTC. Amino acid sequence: CASASGNNEQFF.

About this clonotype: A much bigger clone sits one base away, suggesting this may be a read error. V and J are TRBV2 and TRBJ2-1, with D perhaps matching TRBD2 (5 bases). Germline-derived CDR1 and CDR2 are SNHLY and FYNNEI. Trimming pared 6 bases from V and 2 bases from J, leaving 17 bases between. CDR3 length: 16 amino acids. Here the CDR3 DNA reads TGTGCCAGCAGCCTTCAACCGGGAAAAACCTACAATGAGCAGTTCTTC. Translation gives CASSLQPGKTYNEQFF.

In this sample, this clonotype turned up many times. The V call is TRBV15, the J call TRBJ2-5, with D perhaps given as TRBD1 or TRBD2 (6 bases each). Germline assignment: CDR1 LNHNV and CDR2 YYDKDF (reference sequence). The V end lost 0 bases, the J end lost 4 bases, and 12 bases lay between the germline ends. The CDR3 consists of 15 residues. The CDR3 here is CATSRDEGGLETQYF. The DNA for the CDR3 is TGTGCCACCAGCAGAGATGAGGGGGGCCTAGAGACCCAGTACTTC.

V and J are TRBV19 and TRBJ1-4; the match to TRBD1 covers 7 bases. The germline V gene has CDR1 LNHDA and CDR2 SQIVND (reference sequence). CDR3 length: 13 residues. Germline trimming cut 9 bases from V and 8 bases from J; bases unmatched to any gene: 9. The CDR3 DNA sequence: TGTGCCAGCCGACAGGGTTTAGGAGAAAAACTGTTTTTT. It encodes CASRQGLGEKLFF.

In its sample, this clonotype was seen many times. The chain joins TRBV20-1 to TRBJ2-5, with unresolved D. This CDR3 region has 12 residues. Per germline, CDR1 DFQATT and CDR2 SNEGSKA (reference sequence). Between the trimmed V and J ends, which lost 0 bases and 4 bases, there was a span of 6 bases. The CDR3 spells CSAREASETQYF. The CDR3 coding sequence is TGCAGTGCTAGAGAAGCGTCAGAGACCCAGTACTTC.

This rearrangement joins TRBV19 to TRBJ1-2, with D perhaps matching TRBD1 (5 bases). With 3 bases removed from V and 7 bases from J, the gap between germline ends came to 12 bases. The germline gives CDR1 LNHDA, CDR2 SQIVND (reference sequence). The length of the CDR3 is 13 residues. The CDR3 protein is CASSIQGVSGYTF. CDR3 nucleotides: TGTGCCAGTAGTATCCAGGGCGTCTCTGGCTACACCTTC.

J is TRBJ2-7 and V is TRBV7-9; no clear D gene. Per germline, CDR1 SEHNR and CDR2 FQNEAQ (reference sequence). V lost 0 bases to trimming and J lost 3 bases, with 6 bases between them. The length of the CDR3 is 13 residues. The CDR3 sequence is CASSLAANYEQYF. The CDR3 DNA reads TGTGCCAGCAGCTTAGCCGCCAACTACGAGCAGTACTTC. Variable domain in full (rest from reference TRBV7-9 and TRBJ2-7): DTGVSQNPRHKITKRGQNVTFRCDPISEHNRLYWYRQTLGQGPEFLTYFQNEAQLEKSRLLSDRFSAERPKGSFSTLEIQRTEQGDSAMYLCASSLAANYEQYFGPGTRLTVT.

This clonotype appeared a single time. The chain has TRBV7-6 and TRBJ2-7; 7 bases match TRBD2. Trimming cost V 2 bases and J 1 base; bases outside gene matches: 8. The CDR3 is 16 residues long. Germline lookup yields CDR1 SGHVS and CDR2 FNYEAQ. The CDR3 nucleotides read TGTGCCAGCAGCTTATGGGAGGGGTTAAATTCCTACGAGCAGTACTTC. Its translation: CASSLWEGLNSYEQYF.

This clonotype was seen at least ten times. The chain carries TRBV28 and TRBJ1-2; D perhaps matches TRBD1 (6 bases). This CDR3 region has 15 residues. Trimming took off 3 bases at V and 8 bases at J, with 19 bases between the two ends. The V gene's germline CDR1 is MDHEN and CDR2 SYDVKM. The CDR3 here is CASSLAQSGASGYTF. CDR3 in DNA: TGTGCCAGCAGTTTGGCGCAGTCAGGGGCCAGCGGCTACACCTTC.

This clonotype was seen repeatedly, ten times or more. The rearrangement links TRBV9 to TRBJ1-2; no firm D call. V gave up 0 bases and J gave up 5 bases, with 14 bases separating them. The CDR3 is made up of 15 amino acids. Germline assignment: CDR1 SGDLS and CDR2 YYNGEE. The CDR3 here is CASSVEADYPYGYTF. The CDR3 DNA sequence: TGTGCCAGCAGCGTAGAGGCGGATTACCCTTATGGCTACACCTTC.

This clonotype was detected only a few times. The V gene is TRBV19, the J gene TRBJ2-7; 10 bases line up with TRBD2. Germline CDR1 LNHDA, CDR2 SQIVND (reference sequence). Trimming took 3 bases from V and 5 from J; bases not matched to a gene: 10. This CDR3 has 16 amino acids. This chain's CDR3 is CASSIGGAGGRDEQYF. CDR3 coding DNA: TGTGCCAGTAGTATTGGTGGAGCGGGGGGGCGTGACGAGCAGTACTTC.

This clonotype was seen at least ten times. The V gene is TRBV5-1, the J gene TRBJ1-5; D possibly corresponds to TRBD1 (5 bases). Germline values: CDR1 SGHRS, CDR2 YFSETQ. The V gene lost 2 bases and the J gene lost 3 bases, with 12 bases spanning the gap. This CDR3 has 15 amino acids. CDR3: CASSLSTGTNQPQHF. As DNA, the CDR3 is TGCGCCAGCAGCTTAAGCACGGGGACCAATCAGCCCCAGCATTTT.

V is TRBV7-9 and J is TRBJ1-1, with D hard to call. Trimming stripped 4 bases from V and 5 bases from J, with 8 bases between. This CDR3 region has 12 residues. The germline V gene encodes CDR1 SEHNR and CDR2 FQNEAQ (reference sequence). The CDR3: CASSSMVTEAFF. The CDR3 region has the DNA TGTGCCAGCAGCTCCATGGTTACTGAAGCTTTCTTT.

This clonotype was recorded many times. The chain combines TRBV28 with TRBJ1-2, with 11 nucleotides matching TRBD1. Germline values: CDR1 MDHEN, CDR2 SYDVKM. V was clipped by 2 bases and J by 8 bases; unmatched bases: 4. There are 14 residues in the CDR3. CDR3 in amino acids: CASSLPGQGAGYTF. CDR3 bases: TGTGCCAGCAGTTTACCTGGACAGGGGGCCGGCTACACCTTC.

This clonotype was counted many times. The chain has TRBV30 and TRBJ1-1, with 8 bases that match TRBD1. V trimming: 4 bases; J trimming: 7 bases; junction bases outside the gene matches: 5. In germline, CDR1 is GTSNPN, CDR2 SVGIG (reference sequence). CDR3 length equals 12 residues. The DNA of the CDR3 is TGTGCCTGGAACACAGGGGGTATTGAAGCTTTCTTT. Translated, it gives CAWNTGGIEAFF.

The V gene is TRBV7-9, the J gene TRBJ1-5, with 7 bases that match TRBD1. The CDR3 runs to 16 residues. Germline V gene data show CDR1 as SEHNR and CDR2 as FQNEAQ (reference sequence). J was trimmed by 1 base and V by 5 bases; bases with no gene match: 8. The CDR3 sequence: CASSEEGGSSNQPQHF. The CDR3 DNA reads TGTGCCAGCAGCGAAGAAGGGGGCTCGAGCAATCAGCCCCAGCATTTT.

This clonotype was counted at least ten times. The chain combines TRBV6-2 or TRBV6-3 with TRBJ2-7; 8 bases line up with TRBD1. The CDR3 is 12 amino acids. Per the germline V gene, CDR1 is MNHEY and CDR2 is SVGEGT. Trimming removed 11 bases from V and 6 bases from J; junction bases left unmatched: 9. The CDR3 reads CAAWAGGVEQYF. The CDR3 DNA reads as TGTGCCGCTTGGGCAGGGGGCGTCGAGCAGTACTTC.